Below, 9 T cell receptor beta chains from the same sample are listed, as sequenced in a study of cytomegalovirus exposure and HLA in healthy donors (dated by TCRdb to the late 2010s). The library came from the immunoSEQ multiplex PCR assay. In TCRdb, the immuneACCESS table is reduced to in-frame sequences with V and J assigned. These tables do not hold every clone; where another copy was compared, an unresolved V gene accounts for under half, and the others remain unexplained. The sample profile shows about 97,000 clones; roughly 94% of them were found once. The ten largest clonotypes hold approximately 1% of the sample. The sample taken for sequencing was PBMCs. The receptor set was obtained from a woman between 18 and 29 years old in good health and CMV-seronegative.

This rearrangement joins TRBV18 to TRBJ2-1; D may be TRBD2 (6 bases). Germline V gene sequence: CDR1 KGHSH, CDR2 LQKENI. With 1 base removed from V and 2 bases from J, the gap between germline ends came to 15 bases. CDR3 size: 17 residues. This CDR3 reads CASSPLTGTGTYNEQFF. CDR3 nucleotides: TGTGCCAGCTCACCACTAACCGGGACTGGGACCTACAATGAGCAGTTCTTC.

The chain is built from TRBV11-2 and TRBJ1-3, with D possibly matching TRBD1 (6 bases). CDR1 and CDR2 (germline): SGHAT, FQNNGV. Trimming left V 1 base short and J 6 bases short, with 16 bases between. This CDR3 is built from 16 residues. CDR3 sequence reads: CASSLARQALANTIYF. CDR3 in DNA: TGTGCCAGCAGCTTAGCCCGACAGGCTCTGGCAAACACCATATATTTT.

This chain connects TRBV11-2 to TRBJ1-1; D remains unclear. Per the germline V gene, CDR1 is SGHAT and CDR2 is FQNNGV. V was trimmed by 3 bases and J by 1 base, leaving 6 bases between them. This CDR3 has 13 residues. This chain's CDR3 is CASSLRGNTEAFF. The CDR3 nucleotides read TGTGCCAGCAGCTTGAGAGGGAACACTGAAGCTTTCTTT.

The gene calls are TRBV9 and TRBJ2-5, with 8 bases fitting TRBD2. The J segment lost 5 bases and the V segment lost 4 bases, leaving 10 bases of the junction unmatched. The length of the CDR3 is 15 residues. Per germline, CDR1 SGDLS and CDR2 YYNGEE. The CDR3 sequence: CASSYEGTRVETQYF. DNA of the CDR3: TGTGCCAGCAGCTACGAAGGGACTAGGGTGGAGACCCAGTACTTC.

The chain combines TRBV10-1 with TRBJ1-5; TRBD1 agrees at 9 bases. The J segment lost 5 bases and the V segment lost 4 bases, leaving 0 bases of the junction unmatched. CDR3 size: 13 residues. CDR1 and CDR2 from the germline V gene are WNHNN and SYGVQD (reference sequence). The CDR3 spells CASSGQGDQPQHF. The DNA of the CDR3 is TGCGCCAGCAGTGGACAGGGGGATCAGCCCCAGCATTTT.

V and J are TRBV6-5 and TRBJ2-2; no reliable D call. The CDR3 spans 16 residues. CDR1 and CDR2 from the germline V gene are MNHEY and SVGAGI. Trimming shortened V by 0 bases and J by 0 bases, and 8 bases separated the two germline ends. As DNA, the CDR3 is TGTGCCAGCAGTTACTCGCCAGTTACGAACACCGGGGAGCTGTTTTTT. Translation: CASSYSPVTNTGELFF.

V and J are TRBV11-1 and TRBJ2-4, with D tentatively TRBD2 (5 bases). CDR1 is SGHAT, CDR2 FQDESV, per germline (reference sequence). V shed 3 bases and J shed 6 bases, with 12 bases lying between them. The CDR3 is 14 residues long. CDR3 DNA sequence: TGTGCCAGCAGCTTGAGCGGAAACAGAAACATTCAGTACTTC. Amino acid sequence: CASSLSGNRNIQYF.

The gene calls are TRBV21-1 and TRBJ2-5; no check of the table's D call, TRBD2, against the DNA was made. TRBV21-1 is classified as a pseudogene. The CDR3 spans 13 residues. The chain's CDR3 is CASSRGPGETQYF. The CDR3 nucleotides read TGTGCCAGCAGCAGGGGTCCGGGGGAGACCCAGTACTTC.

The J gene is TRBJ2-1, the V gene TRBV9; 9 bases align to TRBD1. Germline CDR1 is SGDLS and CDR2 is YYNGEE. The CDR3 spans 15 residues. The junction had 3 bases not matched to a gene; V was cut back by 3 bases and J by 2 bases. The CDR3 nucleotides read TGTGCCAGCAGCGAGCGACAGGGGGCCTACAATGAGCAGTTCTTC. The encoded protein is CASSERQGAYNEQFF.